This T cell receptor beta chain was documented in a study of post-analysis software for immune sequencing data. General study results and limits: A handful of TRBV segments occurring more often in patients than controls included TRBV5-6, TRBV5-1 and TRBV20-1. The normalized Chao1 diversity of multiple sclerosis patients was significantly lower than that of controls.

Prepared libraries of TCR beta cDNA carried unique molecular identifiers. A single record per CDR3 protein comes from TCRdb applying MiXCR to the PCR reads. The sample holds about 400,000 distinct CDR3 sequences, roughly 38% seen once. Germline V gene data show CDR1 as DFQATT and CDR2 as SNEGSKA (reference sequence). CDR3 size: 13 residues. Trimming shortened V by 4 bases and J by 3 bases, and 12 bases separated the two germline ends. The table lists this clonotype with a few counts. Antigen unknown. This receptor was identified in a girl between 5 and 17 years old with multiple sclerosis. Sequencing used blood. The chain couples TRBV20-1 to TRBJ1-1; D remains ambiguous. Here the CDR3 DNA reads TGCAGTGCTAAGAACCAGGCGCACACTGAAGCTTTCTTT. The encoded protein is CSAKNQAHTEAFF.